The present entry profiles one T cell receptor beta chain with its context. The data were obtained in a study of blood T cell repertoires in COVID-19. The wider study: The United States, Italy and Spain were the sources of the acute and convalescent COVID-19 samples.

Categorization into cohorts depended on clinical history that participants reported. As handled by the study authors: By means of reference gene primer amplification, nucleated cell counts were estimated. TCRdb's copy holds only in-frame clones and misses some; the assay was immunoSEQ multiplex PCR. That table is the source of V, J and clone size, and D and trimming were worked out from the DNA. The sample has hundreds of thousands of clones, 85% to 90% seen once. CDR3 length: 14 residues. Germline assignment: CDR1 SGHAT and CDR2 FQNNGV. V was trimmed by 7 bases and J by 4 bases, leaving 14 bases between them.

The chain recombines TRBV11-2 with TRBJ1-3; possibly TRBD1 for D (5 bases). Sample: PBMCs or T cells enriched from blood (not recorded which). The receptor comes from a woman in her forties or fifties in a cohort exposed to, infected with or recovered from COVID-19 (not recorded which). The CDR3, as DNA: TGTGCCAGCACCCTGATTCGGGGGGGAAACACCATATATTTT. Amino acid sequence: CASTLIRGGNTIYF.